What follows are 26 T cell receptor beta chains derived from one specimen sequenced in a study of blood T cell repertoires in COVID-19. Sequencing was performed with immunoSEQ multiplex PCR; in TCRdb, only in-frame clones are kept and a portion is missing. The data contain roughly 260,000 clones, around 90% of them singletons. The sample comprised PBMCs or T cells enriched from blood (not recorded which). The receptors were gathered from a human donor in a cohort exposed to, infected with or recovered from COVID-19 (not recorded which). The donor label of this sample is uncertain.

V and J are TRBV5-1 and TRBJ1-4, with D tentatively TRBD1 (5 bases). CDR1 SGHRS and CDR2 YFSETQ come from the germline V gene. This CDR3 region has 15 residues. V gave up 4 bases and J gave up 6 bases, with 16 bases separating them. The DNA of the CDR3 is TGCGCCAGCAGCCCTACAGGACGGAACGATGAAAAACTGTTTTTT. Translating it yields CASSPTGRNDEKLFF.

V usage is TRBV30 and J usage is TRBJ2-5; the match to TRBD2 covers 8 bases. The J segment lost 5 bases and the V segment lost 5 bases, leaving 10 bases of the junction unmatched. From germline, CDR1 is GTSNPN and CDR2 SVGIG (reference sequence). The CDR3 runs 14 residues. The CDR3 nucleotides read TGTGCCTGGTCGGGAGGGCAGGGGAGGGAGACCCAGTACTTC. This translates into CAWSGGQGRETQYF.

V usage is TRBV5-4 and J usage is TRBJ2-5; D uncertain. From germline, CDR1 is SGHNT and CDR2 YYREEE (reference sequence). Trimming removed 2 bases from V and 7 bases from J, with 12 bases in between. The CDR3 contains 13 residues. The CDR3, as DNA: TGTGCCAGCAGCTTCGCCGACCCGGGGACCCAGTACTTC. Amino acid sequence: CASSFADPGTQYF.

CDR3 nucleotides: TGCGCCAGCAGCCCCTCCTCTGGGACAGCCTATTACAATGAGCAGTTCTTC. Residues: CASSPSSGTAYYNEQFF. The chain links TRBV5-1 to TRBJ2-1, with 7 positions matching TRBD1. CDR1 is SGHRS and CDR2 is YFSETQ in the germline V gene. V lost 4 bases to trimming and J lost 4 bases; unmatched junction nucleotides: 14. The CDR3 sequence is 17 residues long.

V and J are TRBV11-2 and TRBJ1-2; 9 nucleotides line up with TRBD1. Germline-derived CDR1 and CDR2 are SGHAT and FQNNGV. Trimming cost V 1 base and J 4 bases; bases outside gene matches: 13. This CDR3 spans 18 amino acids. As DNA, the CDR3 is TGTGCCAGCAGCTTAGCAACAGGTGGACAGGGGCGACTCTATGGCTACACCTTC. Protein: CASSLATGGQGRLYGYTF.

The chain links TRBV5-4 to TRBJ2-3; 9 nucleotides align to TRBD1. This CDR3 spans 16 amino acids. From germline, CDR1 is SGHNT and CDR2 YYREEE (reference sequence). J was trimmed by 4 bases and V by 4 bases; bases with no gene match: 10. The CDR3 DNA reads TGTGCCAGCAGCGTTGCCGGGACAGGGAGCCCAGATACGCAGTATTTT. It yields the protein CASSVAGTGSPDTQYF.

The chain is built from TRBV4-1 and TRBJ2-3, with TRBD1 as a possible D gene (6 bases). The CDR3 length is 18 residues. Between the trimmed V and J ends, which lost 6 bases and 4 bases, there was a span of 26 bases. The germline CDR1 and CDR2 sequences are MGHRA and YSYEKL. DNA of the CDR3: TGCGCCAGCAGGTCTGGGGTAGGACAGACCTTTCTCTCAGATACGCAGTATTTT. Amino acid sequence: CASRSGVGQTFLSDTQYF.

In this sample, this clone turned up once. This chain links TRBV30 with TRBJ2-1, with 9 bases matching TRBD1. The CDR3 covers 14 residues. V trimming: 2 bases; J trimming: 5 bases; junction bases outside the gene matches: 4. Germline V gives CDR1 GTSNPN, CDR2 SVGIG (reference sequence). The CDR3: CAWSPGTGNNEQFF. CDR3 sequence (DNA): TGTGCCTGGAGTCCAGGGACAGGGAACAATGAGCAGTTCTTC. Together with reference TRBV30 and TRBJ2-1, the CDR3 gives the full variable domain: SQTIHQWPATLVQPVGSPLSLECTVEGTSNPNLYWYRQAAGRGLQLLFYSVGIGQISSEVPQNLSASRPQDRQFILSSKKLLLSDSGFYLCAWSPGTGNNEQFFGPGTRLTVL.

This clone has just one count. The rearrangement uses TRBV18 and TRBJ2-5, with 10 bases fitting TRBD1. The CDR3 has 13 amino acids. Germline V gene lookup returns CDR1 KGHSH and CDR2 LQKENI. Losses at the gene ends were 5 bases for V and 5 bases for J; bases not matched to a gene: 2. Here the CDR3 DNA reads TGTGCCAGCTCAGGGACAGGGGCCGAGACCCAGTACTTC. Protein product: CASSGTGAETQYF.

The genes are TRBV12-5 and TRBJ2-1, with TRBD2 matching 9 bases. The ends lost 9 bases at V and 4 bases at J; junction bases unmatched: 7. The CDR3 is 14 amino acids. From germline, CDR1 is LGHNT and CDR2 FRNRAP. CDR3 sequence (DNA): TGTGCTAGCAGAGCGGGGGGCCCTTACAATGAGCAGTTCTTC. It specifies CASRAGGPYNEQFF.

The V gene is TRBV5-6, the J gene TRBJ1-5; 7 positions match TRBD1. V dropped 2 bases and J dropped 5; count of bases not matched to a gene: 7. The germline V gene encodes CDR1 SGHDT and CDR2 YYEEEE. The CDR3 spans 15 residues. CDR3 sequence: CASSFGQDLDQPQHF. The CDR3 coding sequence is TGTGCCAGCAGCTTCGGACAGGACCTTGATCAGCCCCAGCATTTT.

This chain connects TRBV21-1 to TRBJ2-5; the listed D gene, TRBD1, was not tested against the DNA. TRBV21-1 constitutes a pseudogene. There are 13 residues in the CDR3. CDR3 nucleotides: TGTGCCAGCTCCAATGGGGCCGACGAGACCCAGTACTTC. Residues: CASSNGADETQYF.

The chain links TRBV27 to TRBJ2-7; a possible D gene is TRBD1 (5 bases). Germline V CDR1 and CDR2: MNHEY, SMNVEV (reference sequence). V lost 5 bases, J lost 2 bases, and 22 bases lay in between. The CDR3 sequence is 17 residues long. The CDR3, as DNA: TGTGCCAGCAGTACAACCATTACAGGCGAAGTAACCTACGAGCAGTACTTC. Its translation is CASSTTITGEVTYEQYF.

V is TRBV12-3 or TRBV12-4 and J is TRBJ2-2; D ambiguous. Deletions cut 6 bases from V and 4 bases from J, with 9 bases between. The CDR3 has 13 residues. The CDR3 DNA follows: TGTGCCAGCAGCCCAGTGGCCACCGGGGAGCTGTTTTTT. Amino acid sequence: CASSPVATGELFF.

This CDR3 reads CASKYRLIHTGELFF. The CDR3 nucleotides are TGTGCCAGCAAGTATCGACTGATCCACACCGGGGAGCTGTTTTTT. This chain connects TRBV27 to TRBJ2-2; D ambiguous. Germline V CDR1 and CDR2: MNHEY, SMNVEV (reference sequence). Trimming shortened V by 7 bases and J by 3 bases, and 15 bases separated the two germline ends. This CDR3 has 15 residues.

This clone was observed a handful of times. The chain joins TRBV2 to TRBJ1-2; the D gene is possibly TRBD1 (6 bases). CDR1 and CDR2 from the germline V gene are SNHLY and FYNNEI. Between the trimmed V and J ends, which lost 3 bases and 4 bases, there was a span of 12 bases. The CDR3 is 14 amino acids. The CDR3 DNA sequence: TGTGCCAGCAGTGAGCGGGGGCGAATCTATGGCTACACCTTC. It yields the protein CASSERGRIYGYTF.

The chain recombines TRBV4-1 with TRBJ2-5, with D possibly being TRBD1 (6 bases). Germline CDR1 and CDR2: MGHRA and YSYEKL. Deletions cut 2 bases from V and 5 bases from J, with 15 bases between. The CDR3 contains 15 residues. In nucleotides, the CDR3 is TGCGCCAGCAGCCAACCTACTAGAGGGGGTGAGACCCAGTACTTC. The encoded protein is CASSQPTRGGETQYF.

The chain employs TRBV5-4 and TRBJ2-7; TRBD1 agrees at 9 bases. V was pared by 4 bases and J by 3 bases, with 8 bases of the junction left unmatched. Germline CDR1 reads SGHNT; CDR2 reads YYREEE (reference sequence). This CDR3 comprises 15 residues. In DNA form, the CDR3 reads TGTGCCAGCAGCCTATTGACAGGGGGGGTCTACGAGCAGTACTTC. Its translation: CASSLLTGGVYEQYF.

The chain recombines TRBV30 with TRBJ2-7, with 8 bases matching TRBD2. Germline loops: CDR1 GTSNPN, CDR2 SVGIG (reference sequence). This CDR3 is 14 amino acids long. The V segment lost 3 bases and the J segment 2 bases; nucleotides outside the gene matches: 6. CDR3 amino acids: CAWRLAGGAYEQYF. The CDR3 region has the DNA TGTGCCTGGAGACTCGCGGGGGGCGCCTACGAGCAGTACTTC.

The V and J genes are TRBV20-1 and TRBJ1-1; D remains ambiguous. Germline loops: CDR1 DFQATT, CDR2 SNEGSKA (reference sequence). The CDR3 sequence is 11 residues long. V was clipped by 3 bases and J by 11 bases, with 13 bases between them. As DNA, the CDR3 is TGCAGTGCTAGTCTACGGGTTCAGGCTTTCTTT. Encoded protein: CSASLRVQAFF.

The J gene is TRBJ2-5, the V gene TRBV5-1; D possibly corresponds to TRBD1 (6 bases). The CDR3 totals 14 residues. Per germline, CDR1 SGHRS and CDR2 YFSETQ. The V and J ends lost 4 bases and 5 bases respectively, with 15 bases between them. Written as DNA, the CDR3 is TGCGCCAGCAGCAGTACAGGGTACATGGAGACCCAGTACTTC. This codes for CASSSTGYMETQYF. The full variable domain, rest sourced from reference TRBV5-1 and TRBJ2-5, is KAGVTQTPRYLIKTRGQQVTLSCSPISGHRSVSWYQQTPGQGLQFLFEYFSETQRNKGNFPGRFSGRQFSNSRSEMNVSTLELGDSALYLCASSSTGYMETQYFGPGTRLLVL.

This clone was recorded once. The chain combines TRBV5-1 with TRBJ2-5; 7 bases map to TRBD1. CDR1 and CDR2 from the germline V gene are SGHRS and YFSETQ. This CDR3 contains 15 residues. J gave up 1 base and V 4 bases, and 7 bases lay outside the gene matches. For the CDR3, the DNA is TGCGCCAGCAGCGCCGGGACAGCCGCCCAAGAGACCCAGTACTTC. Its translation: CASSAGTAAQETQYF.

The V gene is TRBV11-3, the J gene TRBJ1-1; 12 positions agree with TRBD1. This CDR3 is built from 17 residues. V lost 5 bases to trimming and J lost 1 base; unmatched junction nucleotides: 8. Germline-derived CDR1 and CDR2 are SGHNT and YENEEA. DNA of the CDR3: TGTGCCAGCAGCATCCGGGACAGGGGGCCGGAGAACACTGAAGCTTTCTTT. Its translation is CASSIRDRGPENTEAFF. The full variable domain, completed using reference TRBV11-3 and TRBJ1-1, is EAGVVQSPRYKIIEKKQPVAFWCNPISGHNTLYWYLQNLGQGPELLIRYENEEAVDDSQLPKDRFSAERLKGVDSTLKIQPAELGDSAVYLCASSIRDRGPENTEAFFGQGTRLTVV.

The gene calls are TRBV5-1 and TRBJ1-2; maybe TRBD1 (5 bases). Germline V gene lookup returns CDR1 SGHRS and CDR2 YFSETQ. CDR3 length: 13 residues. V shed 0 bases and J shed 4 bases, with 7 bases lying between them. The CDR3 bases are TGCGCCAGCAGCTTGGCAGACAGCTATGGCTACACCTTC. This encodes CASSLADSYGYTF.

The chain combines TRBV30 with TRBJ1-5; 8 bases fit TRBD1. The V and J ends lost 3 bases and 3 bases, in that order; junction bases with no gene match: 4. The CDR3 extends over 14 amino acids. Germline lookup yields CDR1 GTSNPN and CDR2 SVGIG (reference sequence). The DNA for the CDR3 is TGTGCCTGGAGCTCCCAGGGGGCCAATCAGCCCCAGCATTTT. This sequence encodes CAWSSQGANQPQHF.

This clone was counted between two and nine times. The chain has TRBV21-1 and TRBJ1-5; the table's D call TRBD1 went unverified against the DNA. TRBV21-1 is classified as a pseudogene. The CDR3 loop spans 16 amino acids. As DNA, the CDR3 is TGTGCCAGCAGCAAATTGCCCAGGGGTGGCAATCAGCCCCAGCATTTT. This translates into CASSKLPRGGNQPQHF.